This T cell receptor beta chain was retrieved from a study of cytomegalovirus exposure and HLA in healthy donors. The PCR was carried out with 60 Vbeta primers and 13 Jbeta primers. Data came from immunoSEQ multiplex PCR; TCRdb stores just in-frame clones and leaves some out. The data contain roughly 180,000 clones, 70% to 85% of them singletons. This clone is labeled medium-sized. Deletions cut 2 bases from V and 3 bases from J, with 7 bases between. This CDR3 has 13 residues. The germline gives CDR1 SEHNR, CDR2 FQNEAQ (reference sequence). The receptor was isolated from a young woman in good health and CMV-seropositive. Material: PBMCs. The V and J genes are TRBV7-9 and TRBJ1-2, with D tentatively TRBD1 (5 bases). The CDR3 nucleotides read TGTGCCAGCAGCTTACTGACAGACTATGGCTACACCTTC. Encoded protein: CASSLLTDYGYTF.